Listed below are T cell receptor beta chains from one sample, sequenced in a study of blood T cell repertoires in COVID-19. Clones were sequenced by immunoSEQ multiplex PCR, and TCRdb holds only the in-frame ones, with some missing. This sample has 200,000 to 250,000 clones, with roughly 85% found just once. Sequences were obtained from peripheral blood. Every receptor here comes from a man aged 50 to 59 with COVID-19, enrolled during active disease. Each CDR3 is given with its conserved first and last residue.

>TRBJ2-7|TRBV13|13
CASSLGRGNEQYF
>TRBJ1-5|TRBV28|13
CASSSPEGQPQHF
>TRBJ2-2|TRBV7-3|13
CASSLMGPGELFF
>TRBJ1-1|TRBV21-1|18
CASSKDRSTRDSNTEAFF
>TRBJ1-5|TRBV18|13
CASSPDRNQPQHF
>TRBJ1-2|TRBV6-5|11
CASGTAGGYTF
>TRBJ2-3|TRBV3-1/TRBV3-2|18
CASSQDWTSGGAADTQYF
>TRBJ2-7|TRBV7-9|14
CASSPTRPPYEQYF
>TRBJ2-5|TRBV11-2|15
CASSLRGRGPGAQYF
>TRBJ2-1|TRBV27|14
CASRGQDTYNEQFF
>TRBJ2-3|TRBV6-4|15
CASSEGTSGEDTQYF
>TRBJ1-3|TRBV6-1|15
CASSERDSQGNTIYF
>TRBJ2-5|TRBV6-1|13
CASSEDSHQTQYF
>TRBJ2-1|TRBV28|15
CASSPVRAGYNEQFF
>TRBJ1-6|TRBV7-8|14
CASSLGGTASPLHF
>TRBJ2-7|TRBV5-1|14
CASSTGTGHYEQYF
>TRBJ1-6|TRBV4-1|16
CASSQGGQAYNSPLHF
>TRBJ2-1|TRBV24-1|15
CATSDLGQGVDEQFF
>TRBJ2-4|TRBV29-1|14
CSVMSRDRGNIQYF
>TRBJ1-2|TRBV7-9|14
CASSPPGHPYGYTF
>TRBJ1-1|TRBV10-3|15
CAISGNSFGNTEAFF
>TRBJ2-2|TRBV6-5|15
CASGTSGMGTGELFF
>TRBJ2-7|TRBV5-5|13
CASSDGGRDEQYF
>TRBJ2-5|TRBV6-5|14
CASRSRRTGETQYF
>TRBJ1-5|TRBV6-5|13
CASGGYSNQPQHF
>TRBJ2-1|TRBV30|13
CALTGWAYNEQFF
>TRBJ2-4|TRBV24-1|16
CATSDSRTIAKNIQYF
>TRBJ2-7|TRBV10-3|17
CAISGESGTGGLHEQYF
>TRBJ1-3|TRBV27|18
CASSLSIGDLRSGNTIYF
>TRBJ2-6|TRBV5-5|17
CASSPTTGRSGANVLTF
>TRBJ2-1|TRBV6-5|15
CASTYLGTGLGEQFF
>TRBJ1-1|TRBV3-1/TRBV3-2|15
CASSQDTHMSTEAFF
>TRBJ1-2|TRBV28|14
CASSLDRDLYGYTF
>TRBJ1-4|TRBV11-2|16
CASSFGQPTAGEKLFF
>TRBJ1-4|TRBV6-2/TRBV6-3|20
CASSRLQASYSVQTNEKLFF